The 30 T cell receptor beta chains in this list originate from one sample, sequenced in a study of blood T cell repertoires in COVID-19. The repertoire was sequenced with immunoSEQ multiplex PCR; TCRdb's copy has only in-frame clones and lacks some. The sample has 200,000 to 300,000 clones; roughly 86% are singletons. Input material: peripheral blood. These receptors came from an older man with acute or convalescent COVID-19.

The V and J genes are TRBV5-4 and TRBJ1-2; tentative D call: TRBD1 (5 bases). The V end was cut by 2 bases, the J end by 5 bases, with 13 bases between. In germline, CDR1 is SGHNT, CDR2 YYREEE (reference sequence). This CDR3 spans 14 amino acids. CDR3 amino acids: CASSLSTKGYGYTF. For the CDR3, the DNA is TGTGCCAGCAGCTTATCGACAAAGGGGTATGGCTACACCTTC.

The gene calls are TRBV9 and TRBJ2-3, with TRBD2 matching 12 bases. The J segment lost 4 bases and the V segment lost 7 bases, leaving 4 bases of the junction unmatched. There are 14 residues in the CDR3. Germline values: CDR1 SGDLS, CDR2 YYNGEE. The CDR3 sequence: CASSLAGGADTQYF. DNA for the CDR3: TGTGCCAGCTCACTAGCGGGAGGTGCAGATACGCAGTATTTT.

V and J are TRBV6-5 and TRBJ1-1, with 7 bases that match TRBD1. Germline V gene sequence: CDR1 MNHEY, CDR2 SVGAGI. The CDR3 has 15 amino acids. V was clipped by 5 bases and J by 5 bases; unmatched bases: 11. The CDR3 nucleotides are TGTGCCAGCAGTACCCAAGGACAGGCGCTAACTGAAGCTTTCTTT. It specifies CASSTQGQALTEAFF.

CDR3 protein: CASSRDRGSYEQYF. DNA of the CDR3: TGTGCCAGCAGCCGGGACAGGGGTTCCTACGAGCAGTACTTC. The chain joins TRBV11-2 to TRBJ2-7; TRBD1 aligns across 10 bases. The CDR3 is 14 amino acids. J gave up 1 base and V 5 bases, and 2 bases lay outside the gene matches. Germline V lookup: CDR1 SGHAT, CDR2 FQNNGV.

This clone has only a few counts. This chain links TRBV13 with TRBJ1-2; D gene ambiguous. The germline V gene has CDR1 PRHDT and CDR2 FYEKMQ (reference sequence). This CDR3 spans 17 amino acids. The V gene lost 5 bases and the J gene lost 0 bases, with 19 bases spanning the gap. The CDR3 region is CASSTRRIDGANYGYTF. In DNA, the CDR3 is TGTGCCAGCAGCACACGTCGTATTGACGGAGCTAACTATGGCTACACCTTC. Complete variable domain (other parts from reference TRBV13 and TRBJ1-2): AAGVIQSPRHLIKEKRETATLKCYPIPRHDTVYWYQQGPGQDPQFLISFYEKMQSDKGSIPDRFSAQQFSDYHSELNMSSLELGDSALYFCASSTRRIDGANYGYTFGSGTRLTVV.

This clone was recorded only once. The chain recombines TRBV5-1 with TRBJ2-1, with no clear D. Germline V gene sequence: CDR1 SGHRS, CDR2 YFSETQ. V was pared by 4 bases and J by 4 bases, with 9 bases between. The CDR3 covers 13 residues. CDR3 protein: CASSRESYNEQFF. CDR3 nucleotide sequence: TGCGCCAGCAGCCGAGAGTCATACAATGAGCAGTTCTTC.

The CDR3, as DNA: TGCAGCGTTGGTTTCCGGGGACTAGCGGGAGTCTCCTACGAGCAGTACTTC. This translates into CSVGFRGLAGVSYEQYF. V usage is TRBV29-1 and J usage is TRBJ2-7; 14 nucleotides match TRBD2. CDR1 is SQVTM, CDR2 ANQGSEA, per germline. Trimming took 4 bases from V and 0 from J; bases not matched to a gene: 8. The CDR3 totals 17 residues.

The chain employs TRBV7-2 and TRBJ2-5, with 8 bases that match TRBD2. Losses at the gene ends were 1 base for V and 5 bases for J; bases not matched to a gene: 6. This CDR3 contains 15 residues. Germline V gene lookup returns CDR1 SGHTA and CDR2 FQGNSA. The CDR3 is CASSLVTGGQETQYF. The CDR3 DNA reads TGTGCCAGCAGCTTAGTTACGGGGGGGCAGGAGACCCAGTACTTC.

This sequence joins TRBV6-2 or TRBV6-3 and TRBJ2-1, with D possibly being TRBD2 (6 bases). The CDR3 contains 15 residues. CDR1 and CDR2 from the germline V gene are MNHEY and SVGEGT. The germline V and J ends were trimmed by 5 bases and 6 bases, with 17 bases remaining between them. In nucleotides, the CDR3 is TGTGCCAGCAGTGGCTGGGGGGTCCAGGGCAATGAGCAGTTCTTC. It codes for CASSGWGVQGNEQFF.

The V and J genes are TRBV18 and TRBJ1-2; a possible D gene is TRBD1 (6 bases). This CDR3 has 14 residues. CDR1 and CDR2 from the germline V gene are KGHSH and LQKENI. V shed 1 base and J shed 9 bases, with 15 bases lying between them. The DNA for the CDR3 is TGTGCCAGCTCACCACAAAGACAGGTAGTGCGCTACACCTTC. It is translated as CASSPQRQVVRYTF.

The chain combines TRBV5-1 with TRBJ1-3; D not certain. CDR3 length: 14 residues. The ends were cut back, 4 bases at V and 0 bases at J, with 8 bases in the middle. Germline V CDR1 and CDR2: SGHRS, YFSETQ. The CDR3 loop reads CASSQSSSGNTIYF. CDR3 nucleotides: TGCGCCAGCAGCCAATCGAGCTCTGGAAACACCATATATTTT.

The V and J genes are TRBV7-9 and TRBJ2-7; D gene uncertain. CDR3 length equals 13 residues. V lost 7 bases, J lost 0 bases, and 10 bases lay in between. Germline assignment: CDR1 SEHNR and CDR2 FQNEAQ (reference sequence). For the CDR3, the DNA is TGTGCCAGCAACTCAATACTCTCCTACGAGCAGTACTTC. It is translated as CASNSILSYEQYF.

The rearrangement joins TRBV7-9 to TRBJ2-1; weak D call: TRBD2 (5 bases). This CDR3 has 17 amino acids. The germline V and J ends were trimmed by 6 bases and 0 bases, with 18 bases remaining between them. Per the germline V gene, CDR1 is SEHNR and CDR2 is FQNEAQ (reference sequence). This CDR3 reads CASSGQKAADSYNEQFF. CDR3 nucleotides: TGTGCCAGCAGTGGCCAAAAGGCAGCGGACTCCTACAATGAGCAGTTCTTC.

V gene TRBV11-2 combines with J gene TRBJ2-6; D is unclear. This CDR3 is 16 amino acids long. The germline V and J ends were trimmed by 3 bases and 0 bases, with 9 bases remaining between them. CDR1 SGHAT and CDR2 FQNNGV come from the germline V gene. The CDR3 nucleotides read TGTGCCAGCAGCTTCCCCCAGTACTCTGGGGCCAACGTCCTGACTTTC. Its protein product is CASSFPQYSGANVLTF.

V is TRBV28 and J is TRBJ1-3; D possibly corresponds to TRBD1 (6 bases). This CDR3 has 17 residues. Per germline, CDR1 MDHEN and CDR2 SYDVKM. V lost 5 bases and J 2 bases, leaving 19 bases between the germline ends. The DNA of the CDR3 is TGTGCCAGCAGTACCCCCGTCGGGGACACTACTGGAAACACCATATATTTT. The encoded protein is CASSTPVGDTTGNTIYF.

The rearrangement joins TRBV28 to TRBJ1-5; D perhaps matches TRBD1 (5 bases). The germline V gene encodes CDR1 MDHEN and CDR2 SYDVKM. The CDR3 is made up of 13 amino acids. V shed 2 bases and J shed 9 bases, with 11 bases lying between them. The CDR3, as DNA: TGTGCCAGCAGTTTAGAGGGGAGGCGGCCCCAGCATTTT. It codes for CASSLEGRRPQHF.

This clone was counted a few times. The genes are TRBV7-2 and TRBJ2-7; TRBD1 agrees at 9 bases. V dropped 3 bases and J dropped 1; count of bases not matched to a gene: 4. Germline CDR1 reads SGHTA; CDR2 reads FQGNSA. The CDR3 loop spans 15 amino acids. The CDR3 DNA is TGTGCCAGCAGCTTCTACGGGACAGGGTCCTACGAGCAGTACTTC. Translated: CASSFYGTGSYEQYF.

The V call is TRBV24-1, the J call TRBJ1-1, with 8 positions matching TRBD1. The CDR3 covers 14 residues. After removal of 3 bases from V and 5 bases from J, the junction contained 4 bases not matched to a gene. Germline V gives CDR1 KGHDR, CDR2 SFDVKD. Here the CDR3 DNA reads TGTGCCACCAGTGATGAACAGGGGGGTACTGAAGCTTTCTTT. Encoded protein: CATSDEQGGTEAFF.

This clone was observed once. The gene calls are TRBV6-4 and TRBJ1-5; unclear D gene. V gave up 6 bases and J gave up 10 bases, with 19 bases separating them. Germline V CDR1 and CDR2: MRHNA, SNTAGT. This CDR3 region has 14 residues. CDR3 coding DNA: TGTGCCAGCAGACTAAACGACGGTTACGGACCCCAGCATTTT. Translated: CASRLNDGYGPQHF.

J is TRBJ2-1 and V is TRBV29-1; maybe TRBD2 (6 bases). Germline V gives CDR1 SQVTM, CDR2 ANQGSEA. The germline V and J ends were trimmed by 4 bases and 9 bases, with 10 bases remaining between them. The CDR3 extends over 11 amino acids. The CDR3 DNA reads TGCAGCGTTGTAGGCGGGGTTGAGCAGTTCTTC. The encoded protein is CSVVGGVEQFF.

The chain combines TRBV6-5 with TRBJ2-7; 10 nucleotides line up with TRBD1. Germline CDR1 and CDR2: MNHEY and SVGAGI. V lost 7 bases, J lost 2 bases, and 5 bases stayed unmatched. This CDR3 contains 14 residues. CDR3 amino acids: CASTVGQGAYEQYF. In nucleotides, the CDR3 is TGTGCCAGCACAGTTGGACAGGGGGCCTACGAGCAGTACTTC.

DNA of the CDR3: TGTGCCAGCAGCCCCGGACGGAGGCCGGCGCCCCAGCATTTT. This codes for CASSPGRRPAPQHF. J is TRBJ1-5 and V is TRBV7-2; D uncertain. This CDR3 is 14 amino acids long. V lost 5 bases, J lost 9 bases, and 17 bases lay in between. Germline assignment: CDR1 SGHTA and CDR2 FQGNSA.

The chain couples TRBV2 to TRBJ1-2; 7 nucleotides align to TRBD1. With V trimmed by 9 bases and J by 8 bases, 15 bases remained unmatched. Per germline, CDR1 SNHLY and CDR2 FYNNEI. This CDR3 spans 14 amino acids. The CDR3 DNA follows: TGTGCCAGAGCACAGGGGTCGGCCTTAAGGGGCTACACCTTC. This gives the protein CARAQGSALRGYTF.

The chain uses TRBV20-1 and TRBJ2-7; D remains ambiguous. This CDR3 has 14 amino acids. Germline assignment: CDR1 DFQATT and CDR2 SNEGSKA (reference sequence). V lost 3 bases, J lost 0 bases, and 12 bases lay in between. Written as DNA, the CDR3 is TGCAGTGCTAGTGTGCGCGGAAGCTCCTACGAGCAGTACTTC. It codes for CSASVRGSSYEQYF.

The CDR3 nucleotides read TGTGCCAGCAGTTTACTCGGATTACTAGCGGGAGGGGACAATGAGCAGTTCTTC. It yields the protein CASSLLGLLAGGDNEQFF. This chain uses TRBV27 with TRBJ2-1; TRBD2 matches at 13 bases. V gave up 2 bases and J gave up 5 bases; unmatched junction bases: 9. In germline, CDR1 is MNHEY, CDR2 SMNVEV (reference sequence). The CDR3 extends over 18 amino acids.

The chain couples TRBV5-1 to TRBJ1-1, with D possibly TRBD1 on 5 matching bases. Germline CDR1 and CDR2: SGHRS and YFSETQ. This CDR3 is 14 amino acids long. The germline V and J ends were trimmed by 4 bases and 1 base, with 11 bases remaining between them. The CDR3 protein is CASSGSQGNTEAFF. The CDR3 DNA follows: TGCGCCAGCAGCGGAAGCCAGGGGAACACTGAAGCTTTCTTT.

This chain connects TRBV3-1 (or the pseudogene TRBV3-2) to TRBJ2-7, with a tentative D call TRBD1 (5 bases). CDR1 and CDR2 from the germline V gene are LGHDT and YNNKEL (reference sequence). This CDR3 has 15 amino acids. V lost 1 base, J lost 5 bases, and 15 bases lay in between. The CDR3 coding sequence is TGTGCCAGCAGCCAAGGGCAGGGTTTTATGAACGAGCAGTACTTC. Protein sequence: CASSQGQGFMNEQYF.

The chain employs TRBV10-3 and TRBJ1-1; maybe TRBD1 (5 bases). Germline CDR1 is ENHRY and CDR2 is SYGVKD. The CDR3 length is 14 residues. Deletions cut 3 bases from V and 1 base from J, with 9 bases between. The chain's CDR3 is CAISDVGGNTEAFF. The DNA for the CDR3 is TGTGCCATCAGTGACGTGGGGGGGAACACTGAAGCTTTCTTT.

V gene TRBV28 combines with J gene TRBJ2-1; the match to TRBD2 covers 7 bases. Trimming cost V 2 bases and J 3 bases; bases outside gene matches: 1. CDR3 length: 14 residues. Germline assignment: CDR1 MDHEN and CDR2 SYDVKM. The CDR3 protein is CASSLTGGYNEQFF. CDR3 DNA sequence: TGTGCCAGCAGTTTAACGGGAGGCTACAATGAGCAGTTCTTC.

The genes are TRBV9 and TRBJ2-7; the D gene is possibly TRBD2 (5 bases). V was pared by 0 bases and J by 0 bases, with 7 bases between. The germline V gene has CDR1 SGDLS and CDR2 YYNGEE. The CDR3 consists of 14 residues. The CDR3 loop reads CASSVDGISYEQYF. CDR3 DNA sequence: TGTGCCAGCAGCGTAGACGGGATCTCCTACGAGCAGTACTTC.